This T cell receptor beta chain was found in a study of beta chain features in type 1 diabetes. Study findings and constraints: Cells with high TCR expression could be over-represented by cDNA sequencing.

This CDR3 region has 15 residues. V dropped 3 bases and J dropped 4; count of bases not matched to a gene: 7. The germline CDR1 and CDR2 sequences are GTSNPN and SVGIG (reference sequence). What was sequenced were expressed TCRB transcripts, since all of the isolated RNA had been reverse transcribed. Samples of naive, central memory and regulatory T cells yielded a mean of approximately 3.9 million reads. Measured with immunoSEQ multiplex PCR; TCRdb has only the in-frame clones, and not every one. Of about 320,000 clones listed, approximately 14% were seen once; the top ten hold 6.7%. Turning to this clone: The antigen remains undetermined.

Sorting that relied on CD45RO/CCR7/CD25/CD127/CD95/CD27 yielded CD4+ naive, central memory, regulatory and stem cell-like memory cells. The sample consisted of central memory CD4+ T cells from blood. The chain recombines TRBV30 with TRBJ2-3; TRBD2 agrees at 10 bases. The TCR comes from a man younger than 40 in good health. In DNA, the CDR3 is TGTGCCTGGAGCCTATCAGCGGGAGGGTCAGATACGCAGTATTTT. This gives the protein CAWSLSAGGSDTQYF.